The sequence of this T cell receptor beta chain was determined in a study of blood T cell repertoires in COVID-19. Clones were sequenced by immunoSEQ multiplex PCR, and TCRdb holds only the in-frame ones, with some missing. Of around 100,000 clones detected, about 80% appear once; the ten largest clones hold 3.3%. Trimming cost V 2 bases and J 7 bases, with 14 bases left between them. CDR3 size: 15 residues. Germline-derived CDR1 and CDR2 are SGHTA and FQGNSA. This rearrangement joins TRBV7-2 to TRBJ1-4, with a possible D match to TRBD1 (6 bases). Source material: peripheral blood. The receptor was derived from a woman of 80 years or more with active or convalescent COVID-19. CDR3: CASSLIDRSIEKLFF. The CDR3 DNA reads as TGTGCCAGCAGCTTAATCGACAGGAGTATTGAAAAACTGTTTTTT.